This T cell receptor beta chain emerged from a study of metastatic and nonmetastatic thyroid tumors. Study-wide background: Malignant thyroid and benign thyroid patients provided blood and tumor or nodule tissue whose repertoires were compared. Study-level results: Relative to benign nodules, malignant thyroid tumors were reportedly characterized by significantly elevated TCR beta diversity in blood and tumor.

There were no patients who had received any treatment before thyroid surgery. V lost 1 base and J 10 bases, leaving 8 bases between the germline ends. Germline V gives CDR1 SGHTA, CDR2 FQGNSA. This CDR3 has 12 residues. This clone was counted many times. Its antigen is undetermined. In the same sample, other DNA sequences code for this CDR3. Original processing notes: Across clinicopathological groups, CDR3 differences served as the basis for building a distant-metastasis classifier for papillary thyroid cancer. With MiXCR, TCRdb called clones anew from the PCR reads. These V and J calls originate from TCRdb's pipeline instead of the authors' own analysis. The sample has around 40,000 clones; 13% are singletons.

The specimen sequenced was blood. The clonotype comes from a female donor with papillary thyroid cancer or a benign thyroid nodule (not recorded which). Some clones in this sample may be carry-over from other donors' samples. The V call is TRBV7-2, the J call TRBJ2-1; D not resolved. The CDR3 is CASSLDRREQFF. For the CDR3, the DNA is TGTGCCAGCAGCTTAGATCGCCGGGAGCAGTTCTTC.